One sample yielded the 20 T cell receptor beta chains listed below, sequenced in a study of T cells in Graves' hyperthyroidism and ophthalmopathy. Template material for amplifying TCR beta CDR3 regions consisted of RNA transcripts. The HTBI primer set served for first-round RT-PCR of the TCR CDR3. In TCRdb, the multiplex PCR reads were re-called with MiXCR into one record per CDR3 protein. Of 500,000 to 750,000 distinct CDR3 sequences listed, approximately 14% are singletons. Sequencing input: blood. The receptors come from a woman younger than 45 with Graves' hyperthyroidism.

This clonotype has a count of ten or more. The chain is built from TRBV6-1 and TRBJ1-5, with D possibly being TRBD1 (6 bases). The CDR3 runs 17 residues. Trimming cost V 3 bases and J 1 base, with 16 bases left between them. The germline CDR1 and CDR2 sequences are MNHNS and SASEGT. The CDR3 bases are TGTGCCAGCAGTGATTTGGGGGGCCCGTCGAGCAATCAGCCCCAGCATTTT. This encodes CASSDLGGPSSNQPQHF.

On this clonotype itself: A much larger clone lies one base from this, so it may be a read error. The chain combines TRBV20-1 with TRBJ2-1; unclear D gene. The CDR3 totals 13 residues. CDR1 and CDR2 from the germline V gene are DFQATT and SNEGSKA (reference sequence). CDR3 amino acids: CIARDLLYNEQFF. For the CDR3, the DNA is TGCATTGCTAGAGACCTCTTATACAATGAGCAGTTCTTC.

In this sample, this clonotype turned up a few times. The chain has TRBV5-4 and TRBJ2-1, with 9 positions matching TRBD2. Germline trimming cut 0 bases from V and 0 bases from J; bases unmatched to any gene: 13. CDR1 and CDR2 from the germline V gene are SGHNT and YYREEE (reference sequence). The CDR3 length is 20 residues. As DNA, the CDR3 is TGTGCCAGCAGCTTGGTGGTAAGCGGGAGGCCCCTGAGCTCCTACAATGAGCAGTTCTTC. Its translation is CASSLVVSGRPLSSYNEQFF. The full variable domain, rest sourced from reference TRBV5-4 and TRBJ2-1, is ETGVTQSPTHLIKTRGQQVTLRCSSQSGHNTVSWYQQALGQGPQFIFQYYREEENGRGNFPPRFSGLQFPNYSSELNVNALELDDSALYLCASSLVVSGRPLSSYNEQFFGPGTRLTVL.

V gene TRBV9 combines with J gene TRBJ2-2; 8 bases are shared with TRBD1. The CDR3 extends over 15 amino acids. V lost 1 base, J lost 5 bases, and 4 bases stayed unmatched. Per the germline V gene, CDR1 is SGDLS and CDR2 is YYNGEE. The CDR3: CASSVTGGGTGELFF. The CDR3 DNA reads TGTGCCAGCAGCGTAACAGGGGGAGGAACCGGGGAGCTGTTTTTT.

This clonotype was counted only a few times. The chain combines TRBV5-1 with TRBJ2-7; 7 bases agree with TRBD2. The CDR3 extends over 15 amino acids. Germline loops: CDR1 SGHRS, CDR2 YFSETQ. J lost 3 bases, V lost 2 bases, and 8 bases had no gene match. Written as DNA, the CDR3 is TGCGCCAGCAGCTTCGTCCGCGGGAGCCGCTACGAGCAGTACTTC. Translation gives CASSFVRGSRYEQYF. Based on the CDR3 plus reference TRBV5-1 and TRBJ2-7, the full variable domain is KAGVTQTPRYLIKTRGQQVTLSCSPISGHRSVSWYQQTPGQGLQFLFEYFSETQRNKGNFPGRFSGRQFSNSRSEMNVSTLELGDSALYLCASSFVRGSRYEQYFGPGTRLTVT.

This clonotype has a handful of counts. The chain is built from TRBV11-2 and TRBJ2-1, with a tentative D call TRBD2 (6 bases). This CDR3 has 14 amino acids. Germline V gene lookup returns CDR1 SGHAT and CDR2 FQNNGV. Trimming removed 0 bases from V and 8 bases from J, with 11 bases in between. The CDR3 bases are TGTGCCAGCAGCTTAGATACTAGCTGGGATGAGCAGTTCTTC. It specifies CASSLDTSWDEQFF.

The chain recombines TRBV6-5 with TRBJ1-1, with 7 bases identical to TRBD1. J lost 6 bases, V lost 0 bases, and 7 bases had no gene match. CDR1 MNHEY and CDR2 SVGAGI come from the germline V gene. The CDR3 covers 15 residues. CDR3 nucleotides: TGTGCCAGCAGTTACTCACAGGGGCGAAACGCTGAAGCTTTCTTT. Translated, it gives CASSYSQGRNAEAFF.

This chain links TRBV30 with TRBJ1-1; D gene unclear. The CDR3 contains 13 residues. Trimming pared 0 bases from V and 1 base from J, leaving 6 bases between. In germline, CDR1 is GTSNPN, CDR2 SVGIG (reference sequence). CDR3 sequence (DNA): TGTGCCTGGAGTGTTAGGTGGAACACTGAAGCTTTCTTT. Translation gives CAWSVRWNTEAFF.

In this sample, this clonotype turned up once. The chain carries TRBV6-1 and TRBJ2-7; 7 nucleotides align to TRBD2. In germline, CDR1 is MNHNS, CDR2 SASEGT. This CDR3 region has 15 residues. J was trimmed by 6 bases and V by 6 bases; bases with no gene match: 14. The CDR3 loop is CASSKGPAGLVEQYF. The CDR3 DNA is TGTGCCAGCAGCAAGGGACCAGCGGGACTGGTCGAGCAGTACTTC.

Ten or more counts support this clonotype. The V and J genes are TRBV20-1 and TRBJ1-5; 8 nucleotides align to TRBD1. Trimming cost V 6 bases and J 6 bases; bases outside gene matches: 7. Germline CDR1 and CDR2: DFQATT and SNEGSKA (reference sequence). The CDR3 runs to 13 residues. This CDR3 is CSAEQGAGQPQHF. The CDR3 DNA follows: TGCAGTGCGGAGCAGGGGGCGGGTCAGCCCCAGCATTTT.

This clonotype was seen only a few times. The V gene is TRBV7-2, the J gene TRBJ2-7, with 7 bases identical to TRBD1. CDR1 and CDR2 from the germline V gene are SGHTA and FQGNSA. J gave up 3 bases and V 6 bases, and 11 bases lay outside the gene matches. The CDR3 consists of 15 residues. In DNA, the CDR3 is TGTGCCAGCAGAGTAGGGGGCGGGCCGGTCTACGAGCAGTACTTC. This gives the protein CASRVGGGPVYEQYF.

The V and J genes are TRBV5-1 and TRBJ2-2, with TRBD2 identical over 8 bases. Germline CDR1 reads SGHRS; CDR2 reads YFSETQ. CDR3 length: 17 residues. J was trimmed by 2 bases and V by 2 bases; bases with no gene match: 8. CDR3 coding DNA: TGCGCCAGCAGCTTTGGGGAGCGGGAGATAAACACCGGGGAGCTGTTTTTT. Translated, it gives CASSFGEREINTGELFF.

This clonotype was observed at least ten times. The chain uses TRBV11-2 and TRBJ1-2; 8 bases align to TRBD1. The CDR3 sequence is 14 residues long. Per germline, CDR1 SGHAT and CDR2 FQNNGV. V shed 5 bases and J 1 base; nucleotides not matched to a gene: 3. Here the CDR3 reads CASSPTGVNYGYTF. DNA of the CDR3: TGTGCCAGCAGCCCGACAGGGGTTAACTATGGCTACACCTTC.

This clonotype has only a few counts. The J gene is TRBJ2-3, the V gene TRBV7-3; TRBD2 matches at 13 bases. With V trimmed by 4 bases and J by 2 bases, 9 bases remained unmatched. The germline gives CDR1 SGHTA, CDR2 FQGTGA. CDR3 length equals 18 residues. CDR3 sequence (DNA): TGTGCCAGCAGCTCGACGGCGACTAGCGGGAGGAACACAGATACGCAGTATTTT. It is translated as CASSSTATSGRNTDTQYF.

This clonotype was found many times. The V gene is TRBV28, the J gene TRBJ2-7; D gene ambiguous. Trimming stripped 7 bases from V and 2 bases from J, with 18 bases between. The CDR3 runs 15 residues. Germline CDR1 and CDR2: MDHEN and SYDVKM. CDR3 DNA sequence: TGTGCCAGCAACGGTGAGCAGAGAATGCCCTACGAGCAGTACTTC. Translation: CASNGEQRMPYEQYF.

This clonotype was recorded a few times. The rearrangement joins TRBV5-1 to TRBJ2-7, with D possibly matching TRBD2 (5 bases). CDR1 SGHRS and CDR2 YFSETQ come from the germline V gene. The length of the CDR3 is 16 residues. V was clipped by 0 bases and J by 3 bases, with 16 bases between them. CDR3 nucleotides: TGCGCCAGCAGCTTGGCCGGGGATAGGGCGGTCTACGAGCAGTACTTC. Amino acids: CASSLAGDRAVYEQYF.

The V call is TRBV19, the J call TRBJ1-1; 9 bases are shared with TRBD1. The CDR3 spans 16 residues. The V and J ends lost 4 bases and 1 base, in that order; junction bases with no gene match: 7. The germline V gene has CDR1 LNHDA and CDR2 SQIVND (reference sequence). The CDR3 DNA follows: TGTGCCAGTAGTACTAACAGGGGGCTTGGGAACACTGAAGCTTTCTTT. This gives the protein CASSTNRGLGNTEAFF. The variable domain in full, completed from reference TRBV19 and TRBJ1-1, reads DGGITQSPKYLFRKEGQNVTLSCEQNLNHDAMYWYRQDPGQGLRLIYYSQIVNDFQKGDIAEGYSVSREKKESFPLTVTSAQKNPTAFYLCASSTNRGLGNTEAFFGQGTRLTVV.

This clonotype occurred many times. The chain has TRBV20-1 and TRBJ1-3, with TRBD1 as a possible D gene (5 bases). Germline V CDR1 and CDR2: DFQATT, SNEGSKA (reference sequence). This CDR3 has 13 residues. The V gene lost 3 bases and the J gene lost 0 bases, with 6 bases spanning the gap. CDR3: CSASDSSGNTIYF. The CDR3 DNA follows: TGCAGTGCTAGTGACAGCTCTGGAAACACCATATATTTT.

The rearrangement joins TRBV4-1 to TRBJ2-1, with D maybe TRBD1 (6 bases). This CDR3 has 16 residues. CDR1 and CDR2 (germline): MGHRA, YSYEKL. The V gene lost 5 bases and the J gene lost 5 bases, with 19 bases spanning the gap. CDR3 protein: CASSIQTGRIDNEQFF. In DNA, the CDR3 is TGCGCCAGCAGCATACAGACAGGCCGTATTGACAATGAGCAGTTCTTC.

This clonotype turned up a few times. The chain has TRBV4-3 and TRBJ2-7; the D call may be TRBD1 or TRBD2 (5 bases each). The V end lost 0 bases, the J end lost 3 bases, and 18 bases lay between the germline ends. The CDR3 runs to 17 residues. Germline V gives CDR1 LGHNA, CDR2 YSLEER. CDR3 in amino acids: CASSQDSGQTTYYEQYF. CDR3 coding DNA: TGCGCCAGCAGCCAAGATTCGGGGCAGACTACCTACTACGAGCAGTACTTC.